This TCR beta chain was sequenced for a study of regulatory T cells in long-lasting Graves disease. CDR1 and CDR2 from the germline V gene are MNHNS and SASEGT. J lost 0 bases, V lost 5 bases, and 3 bases had no gene match. This CDR3 spans 15 amino acids. CDR3 regions were amplified by Arm-PCR using iRepertoire HTBI primers to build TCR beta libraries. Each CDR3 protein gets one entry after TCRdb re-called the multiplex PCR reads with MiXCR. The sample has some 450,000 distinct CDR3 sequences, about a quarter seen once. General study points: Gene preferences differed: TRBV28, TRBJ1-2, TRBJ2-5 in persistent cases. Persistent patients shared more public clonotypes (around 2,500) than new patients (roughly 970).

Noted time point: persistent/refractory GD, antithyroid drugs over 5 years with positive TRAb. Generation of the TCR library employed RNA extracted from PBMCs. This clonotype was counted ten times or more. Its antigen is unknown. This receptor was taken from a female donor with Graves disease. The V gene is TRBV6-1, the J gene TRBJ2-1; 8 nucleotides match TRBD1. Sequences were derived from peripheral blood mononuclear cells (PBMCs), sampled when the disease was refractory, from a patient treated with antithyroid drugs. CDR3 in amino acids: CASSRTGSSYNEQFF. The CDR3 DNA reads as TGTGCCAGCAGTCGGACAGGGAGCTCCTACAATGAGCAGTTCTTC.